The following is a T cell receptor beta chain sequence with its context. This CDR3 region has 16 residues. CDR1 and CDR2 from the germline V gene are SGHAT and FQNNGV. V gave up 5 bases and J gave up 1 base, with 17 bases separating them. This entry comes from a study of blood T cell repertoires in COVID-19. Study overall: Spain, Italy and the United States supplied samples that represented acute and convalescent COVID-19. Nucleic acid was either cDNA or gDNA, and it came from T cells, B-cell-depleted T cells, or PBMCs.

Original processing methods: Estimation of nucleated cell counts was performed using reference gene primer amplification. Produced via immunoSEQ multiplex PCR; TCRdb's table is partial and in-frame only. V, J and clone size reflect that table, while D and trimming were determined from the DNA. The sample carries tens of thousands of clones, about 91% recorded once. This receptor was identified in a human donor with active COVID-19. The donor label of this sample is uncertain. This chain joins TRBV11-2 and TRBJ1-1; D possibly corresponds to TRBD1 (5 bases). Sequencing used peripheral blood. Here the CDR3 reads CASSITRLGGNTEAFF. DNA of the CDR3: TGTGCCAGCAGCATAACTCGTCTGGGGGGGAACACTGAAGCTTTCTTT. Filled out from reference TRBV11-2 and TRBJ1-1, the complete variable domain reads EAGVAQSPRYKIIEKRQSVAFWCNPISGHATLYWYQQILGQGPKLLIQFQNNGVVDDSQLPKDRFSAERLKGVDSTLKIQPAKLEDSAVYLCASSITRLGGNTEAFFGQGTRLTVV.